These T cell receptor beta chains were read from a single sample in a study of T cells in Graves' hyperthyroidism and ophthalmopathy. TCRdb independently ran MiXCR on the multiplex PCR reads; one entry per CDR3 protein. The sample consists of fewer than 800,000 distinct CDR3 sequences, 15% to 20% of them appearing once. Sequencing input: blood. All receptors derive from a man between 18 and 29 years old with Graves' hyperthyroidism. The CDR3 runs from the conserved cysteine through the conserved F or W. D genes are given only for firm matches. Some rows mark clone size as missing; the rest say once, few, many or name a class of expanded clone.

CSAPLGEQFF TGCAGTGCACCATTGGGTGAGCAGTTCTTC . TRBV20-1 . TRBJ2-1
CASSLGGRLAYEQYF TGTGCCAGCTCGCTAGGCGGACGGCTCGCCTACGAGCAGTACTTC . TRBV18 many TRBJ2-7
CASSPLSLNTEAFF TGTGCCAGCTCACCACTCTCACTGAACACTGAAGCTTTCTTT . TRBV18 many TRBJ1-1
CASSQDPSASSYNEQFF TGTGCCAGCAGCCAAGATCCCAGCGCGAGCTCCTACAATGAGCAGTTCTTC . TRBV14 few TRBJ2-1
CASSLTQGDEKLFF TGCGCCAGCAGCTTGACACAGGGAGATGAAAAACTGTTTTTT . TRBV5-1 few TRBJ1-4
CASSVQGPAGQPQHF TGTGCCAGCTCGGTACAGGGGCCGGCCGGTCAGCCCCAGCATTTT TRBD1 TRBV18 . TRBJ1-5
CASSKQGTGANVLTF TGTGCCAGCAGCAAACAGGGGACTGGGGCCAACGTCCTGACTTTC TRBD1 TRBV9 . TRBJ2-6
CSARKAGGGNEQFF TGCAGTGCTAGAAAAGCGGGAGGGGGGAATGAGCAGTTCTTC TRBD2 TRBV20-1 . TRBJ2-1
CASSEMGWWAFF TGTGCCAGCAGTGAAATGGGGTGGTGGGCTTTCTTT . TRBV6-1 . TRBJ1-1
CASSSRDVNTIYF TGTGCCAGCAGTTCCCGGGACGTCAACACCATATATTTT . TRBV2 . TRBJ1-3
CASSFGQGGEKLFF TGTGCCAGCAGCTTCGGACAGGGTGGAGAAAAACTGTTTTTT TRBD1 TRBV7-2 many TRBJ1-4
CAWSTGTGGYEQYF TGTGCCTGGTCAACCGGGACAGGGGGTTACGAGCAGTACTTC TRBD1 TRBV30 few TRBJ2-7
CASSLENPEQFF TGTGCCAGCAGTCTCGAGAACCCTGAGCAGTTCTTC . TRBV28 many TRBJ2-1
CASSFRYNQPQHF TGTGCCAGCAGTTTCCGCTACAATCAGCCCCAGCATTTT . TRBV28 many TRBJ1-5
CATLELNADTQYF TGTGCCACCCTGGAGCTCAACGCAGATACGCAGTATTTT . TRBV6-1 many TRBJ2-3
CASSCSGTGFRPQHF TGTGCCAGCAGTTGCTCCGGGACAGGGTTTAGGCCCCAGCATTTT TRBD1 TRBV6-5 . TRBJ1-5
CASSLTGGKYDTQYF TGTGCCAGCAGCTTAACGGGCGGGAAGTATGATACGCAGTATTTT . TRBV7-3 few TRBJ2-3
CASGEFSGANVLTF TGTGCCAGCGGGGAGTTCTCTGGGGCCAACGTCCTGACTTTC . TRBV7-9 few TRBJ2-6
CASSFARGGYNEQFF TGTGCCAGCAGTTTTGCGCGGGGGGGATACAATGAGCAGTTCTTC TRBD2 TRBV28 many TRBJ2-1
CAWGPLYNEQFF TGTGCCTGGGGTCCTTTATACAATGAGCAGTTCTTC . TRBV30 . TRBJ2-1
CASSSDGSNQPQHF TGCGCCAGCAGCTCGGACGGAAGCAATCAGCCCCAGCATTTT . TRBV5-1 . TRBJ1-5
CASSPPKENTEAFF TGTGCCAGCAGCCCCCCAAAGGAGAACACTGAAGCTTTCTTT . TRBV28 many TRBJ1-1
CASSYYRAHEQYF TGTGCCAGCAGCTATTACAGGGCCCACGAGCAGTACTTC . TRBV11-2 many TRBJ2-7
CSASFGAQFF TGCAGTGCTAGTTTCGGCGCGCAGTTCTTC . TRBV20-1 many TRBJ2-1
CASSLVVRGAGANVLTF TGCGCCAGCAGCTTGGTAGTCCGCGGTGCTGGGGCCAACGTCCTGACTTTC . TRBV5-1 few TRBJ2-6
CSANGEEARAYEEQYF TGCAGTGCTAACGGAGAAGAGGCAAGGGCCTACGAAGAGCAGTACTTC . TRBV20-1 . TRBJ2-7
CATSEAAGTDTQYF TGTGCCACCAGTGAAGCGGCCGGCACAGATACGCAGTATTTT . TRBV24-1 few TRBJ2-3
CASSLAGLAVTDTQYF TGTGCCAGCAGCTTAGCTGGACTAGCGGTTACAGATACGCAGTATTTT TRBD2 TRBV7-9 many TRBJ2-3
CATKYSTGGFPPPYSGANVLTF TGTGCCACCAAGTACTCAACAGGGGGGTTTCCCCCTCCATACTCTGGGGCCAACGTCCTGACTTTC TRBD1 TRBV28 few TRBJ2-6